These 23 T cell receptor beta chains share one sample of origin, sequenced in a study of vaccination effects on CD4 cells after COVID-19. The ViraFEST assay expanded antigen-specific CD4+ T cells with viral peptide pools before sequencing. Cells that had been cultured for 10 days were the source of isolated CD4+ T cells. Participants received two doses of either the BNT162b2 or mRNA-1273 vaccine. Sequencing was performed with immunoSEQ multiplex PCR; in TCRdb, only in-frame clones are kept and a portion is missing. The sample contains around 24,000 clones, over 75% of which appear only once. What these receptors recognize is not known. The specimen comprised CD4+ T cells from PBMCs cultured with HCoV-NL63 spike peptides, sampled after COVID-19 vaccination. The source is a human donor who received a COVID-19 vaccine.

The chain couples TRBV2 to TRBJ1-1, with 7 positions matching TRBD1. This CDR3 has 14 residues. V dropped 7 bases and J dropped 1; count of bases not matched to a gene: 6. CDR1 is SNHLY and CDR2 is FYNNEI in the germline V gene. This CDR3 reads CASMRTGRNTEAFF. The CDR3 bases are TGTGCCAGCATGCGGACAGGACGGAACACTGAAGCTTTCTTT.

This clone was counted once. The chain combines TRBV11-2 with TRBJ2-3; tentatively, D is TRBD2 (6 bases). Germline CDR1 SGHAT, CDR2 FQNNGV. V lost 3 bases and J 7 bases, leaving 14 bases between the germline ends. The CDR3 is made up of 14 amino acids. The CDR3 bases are TGTGCCAGCAGCTTGGTGGGGGGATACCATACGCAGTATTTT. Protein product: CASSLVGGYHTQYF. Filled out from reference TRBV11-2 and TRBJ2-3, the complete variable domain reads EAGVAQSPRYKIIEKRQSVAFWCNPISGHATLYWYQQILGQGPKLLIQFQNNGVVDDSQLPKDRFSAERLKGVDSTLKIQPAKLEDSAVYLCASSLVGGYHTQYFGPGTRLTVL.

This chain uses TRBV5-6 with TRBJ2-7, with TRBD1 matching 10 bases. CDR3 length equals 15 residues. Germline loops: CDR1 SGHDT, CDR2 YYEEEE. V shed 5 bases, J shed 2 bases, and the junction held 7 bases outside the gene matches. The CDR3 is CASRHRDRGAYEQYF. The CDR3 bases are TGTGCCAGCAGACACCGGGACAGGGGAGCCTACGAGCAGTACTTC.

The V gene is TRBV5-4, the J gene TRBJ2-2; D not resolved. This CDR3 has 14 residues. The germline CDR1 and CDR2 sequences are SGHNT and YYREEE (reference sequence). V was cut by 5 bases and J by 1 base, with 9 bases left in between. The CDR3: CASSQDVNTGELFF. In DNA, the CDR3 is TGTGCCAGCAGTCAGGACGTGAACACCGGGGAGCTGTTTTTT.

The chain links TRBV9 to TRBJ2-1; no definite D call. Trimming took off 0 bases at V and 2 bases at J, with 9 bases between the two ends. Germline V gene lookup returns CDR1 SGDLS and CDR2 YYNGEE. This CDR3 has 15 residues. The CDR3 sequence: CASSVAEATYNEQFF. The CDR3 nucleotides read TGTGCCAGCAGCGTAGCAGAGGCGACCTACAATGAGCAGTTCTTC.

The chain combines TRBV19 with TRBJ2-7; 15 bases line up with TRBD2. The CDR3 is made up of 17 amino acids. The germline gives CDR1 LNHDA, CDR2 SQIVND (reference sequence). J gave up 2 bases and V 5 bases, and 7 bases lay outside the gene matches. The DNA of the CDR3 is TGTGCCAGTAGTTCGCGGGGACTAGCGGGAGGTGCCTACGAGCAGTACTTC. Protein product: CASSSRGLAGGAYEQYF.

The CDR3 is CASLGLADPYNEQFF. Here the CDR3 DNA reads TGTGCCAGCCTCGGACTAGCGGACCCCTACAATGAGCAGTTCTTC. J is TRBJ2-1 and V is TRBV28; 10 bases match TRBD2. With V trimmed by 8 bases and J by 2 bases, 6 bases remained unmatched. Germline CDR1 is MDHEN and CDR2 is SYDVKM. This CDR3 is 15 amino acids long.

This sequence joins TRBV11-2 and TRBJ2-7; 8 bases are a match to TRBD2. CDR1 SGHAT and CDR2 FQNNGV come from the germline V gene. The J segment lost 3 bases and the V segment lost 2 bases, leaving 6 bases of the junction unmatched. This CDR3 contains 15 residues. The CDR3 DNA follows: TGTGCCAGCAGCTTAACCACTAGCGGCCTCTACGAGCAGTACTTC. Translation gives CASSLTTSGLYEQYF.

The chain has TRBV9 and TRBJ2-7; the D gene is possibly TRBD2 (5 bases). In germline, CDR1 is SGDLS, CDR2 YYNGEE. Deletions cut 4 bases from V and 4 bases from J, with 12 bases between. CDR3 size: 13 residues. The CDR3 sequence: CASSRRTGYEQYF. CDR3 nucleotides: TGTGCCAGCAGCCGTAGGACTGGTTACGAGCAGTACTTC.

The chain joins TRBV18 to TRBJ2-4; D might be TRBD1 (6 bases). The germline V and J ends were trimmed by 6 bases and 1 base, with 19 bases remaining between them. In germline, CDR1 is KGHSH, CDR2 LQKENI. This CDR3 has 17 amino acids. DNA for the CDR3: TGTGCCAGCTCGGCGATAAACAGGGCCTGGGCCAAAAACATTCAGTACTTC. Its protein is CASSAINRAWAKNIQYF. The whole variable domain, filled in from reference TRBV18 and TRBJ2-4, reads NAGVMQNPRHLVRRRGQEARLRCSPMKGHSHVYWYRQLPEEGLKFMVYLQKENIIDESGMPKERFSAEFPKEGPSILRIQQVVRGDSAAYFCASSAINRAWAKNIQYFGAGTRLSVL.

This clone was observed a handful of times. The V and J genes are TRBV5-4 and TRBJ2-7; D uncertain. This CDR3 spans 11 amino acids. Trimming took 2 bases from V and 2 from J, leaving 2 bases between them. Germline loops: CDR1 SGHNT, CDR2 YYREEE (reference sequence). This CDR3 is CASSFTYEQYF. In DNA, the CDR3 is TGTGCCAGCAGCTTTACCTACGAGCAGTACTTC. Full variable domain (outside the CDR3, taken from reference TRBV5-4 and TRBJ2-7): ETGVTQSPTHLIKTRGQQVTLRCSSQSGHNTVSWYQQALGQGPQFIFQYYREEENGRGNFPPRFSGLQFPNYSSELNVNALELDDSALYLCASSFTYEQYFGPGTRLTVT.

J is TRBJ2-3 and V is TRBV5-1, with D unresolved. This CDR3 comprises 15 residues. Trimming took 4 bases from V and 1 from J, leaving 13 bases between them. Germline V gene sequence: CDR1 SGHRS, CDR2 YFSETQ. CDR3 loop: CASSPQAGGTDTQYF. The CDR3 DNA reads TGCGCCAGCAGCCCCCAGGCAGGCGGCACAGATACGCAGTATTTT.

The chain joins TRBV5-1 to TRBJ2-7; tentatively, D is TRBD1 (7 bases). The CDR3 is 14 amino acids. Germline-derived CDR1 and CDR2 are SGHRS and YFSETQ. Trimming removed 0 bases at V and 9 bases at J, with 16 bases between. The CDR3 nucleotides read TGCGCCAGCAGCTTGGAGGGCAGGGGGGTTGGGCAGTACTTC. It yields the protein CASSLEGRGVGQYF.

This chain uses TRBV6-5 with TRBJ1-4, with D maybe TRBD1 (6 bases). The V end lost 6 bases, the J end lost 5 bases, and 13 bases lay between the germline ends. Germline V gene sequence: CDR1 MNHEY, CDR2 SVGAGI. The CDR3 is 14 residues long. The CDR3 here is CASRETGTNEKLFF. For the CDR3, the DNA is TGTGCCAGCAGGGAGACAGGAACGAATGAAAAACTGTTTTTT.

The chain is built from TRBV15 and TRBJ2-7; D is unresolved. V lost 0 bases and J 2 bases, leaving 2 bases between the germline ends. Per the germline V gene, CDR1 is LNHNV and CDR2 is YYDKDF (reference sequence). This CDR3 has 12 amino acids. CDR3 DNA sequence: TGTGCCACCAGCAGAGACCCCTACGAGCAGTACTTC. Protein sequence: CATSRDPYEQYF.

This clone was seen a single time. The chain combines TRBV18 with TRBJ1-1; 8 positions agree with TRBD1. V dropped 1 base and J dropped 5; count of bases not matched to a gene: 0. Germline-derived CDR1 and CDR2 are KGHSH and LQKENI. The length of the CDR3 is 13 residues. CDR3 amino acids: CASSPRQGTEAFF. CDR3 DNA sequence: TGTGCCAGCTCACCACGACAGGGGACTGAAGCTTTCTTT.

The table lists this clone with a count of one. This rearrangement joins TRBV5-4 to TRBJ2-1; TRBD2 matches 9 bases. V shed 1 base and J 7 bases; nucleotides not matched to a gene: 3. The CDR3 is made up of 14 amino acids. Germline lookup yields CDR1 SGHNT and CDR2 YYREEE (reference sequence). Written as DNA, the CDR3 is TGTGCCAGCAGCTTGAGTAGCGGGGGTAATGAGCAGTTCTTC. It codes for CASSLSSGGNEQFF. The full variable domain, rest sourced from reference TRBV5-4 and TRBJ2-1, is ETGVTQSPTHLIKTRGQQVTLRCSSQSGHNTVSWYQQALGQGPQFIFQYYREEENGRGNFPPRFSGLQFPNYSSELNVNALELDDSALYLCASSLSSGGNEQFFGPGTRLTVL.

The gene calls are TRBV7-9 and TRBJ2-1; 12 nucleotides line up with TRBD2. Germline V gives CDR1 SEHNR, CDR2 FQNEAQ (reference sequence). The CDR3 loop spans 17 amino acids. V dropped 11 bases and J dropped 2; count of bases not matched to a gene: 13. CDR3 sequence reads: CASRLAGGGGTYNEQFF. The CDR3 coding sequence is TGTGCCTCGAGGCTAGCGGGAGGGGGGGGTACCTACAATGAGCAGTTCTTC.

Here the CDR3 reads CASSSQGGRGNTIYF. CDR3 DNA sequence: TGTGCCAGCAGCAGTCAGGGAGGGAGGGGAAACACCATATATTTT. The chain carries TRBV4-2 and TRBJ1-3; tentative D call: TRBD1 (5 bases). Trimming removed 5 bases at V and 4 bases at J, with 15 bases between. The CDR3 loop spans 15 amino acids. Germline CDR1 LGHNA, CDR2 YNFKEQ.

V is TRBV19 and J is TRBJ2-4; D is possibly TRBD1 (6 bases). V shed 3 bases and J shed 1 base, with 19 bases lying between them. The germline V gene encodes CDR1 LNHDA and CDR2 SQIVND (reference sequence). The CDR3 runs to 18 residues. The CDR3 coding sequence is TGTGCCAGTAGTATGTCAGGGGCCCAATTTAGGGCCAAAAACATTCAGTACTTC. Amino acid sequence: CASSMSGAQFRAKNIQYF.

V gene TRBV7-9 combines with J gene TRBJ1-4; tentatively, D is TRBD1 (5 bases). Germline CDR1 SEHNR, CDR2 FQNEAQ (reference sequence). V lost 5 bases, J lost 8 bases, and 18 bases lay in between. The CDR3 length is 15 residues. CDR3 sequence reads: CASSHPSREGEKLFF. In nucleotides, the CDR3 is TGTGCCAGCAGCCACCCAAGCAGGGAGGGGGAAAAACTGTTTTTT.

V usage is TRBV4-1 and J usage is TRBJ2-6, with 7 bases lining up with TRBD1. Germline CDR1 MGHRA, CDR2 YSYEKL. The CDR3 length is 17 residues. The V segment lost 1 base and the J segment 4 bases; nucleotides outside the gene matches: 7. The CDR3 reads CASSQGQGASGANVLTF. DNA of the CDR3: TGCGCCAGCAGCCAAGGACAGGGAGCCTCCGGGGCCAACGTCCTGACTTTC.

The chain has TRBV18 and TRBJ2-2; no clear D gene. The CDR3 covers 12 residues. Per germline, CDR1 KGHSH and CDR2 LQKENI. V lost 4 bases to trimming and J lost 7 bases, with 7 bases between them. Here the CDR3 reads CASSHGDGELFF. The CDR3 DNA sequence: TGTGCCAGCTCACATGGGGACGGGGAGCTGTTTTTT.